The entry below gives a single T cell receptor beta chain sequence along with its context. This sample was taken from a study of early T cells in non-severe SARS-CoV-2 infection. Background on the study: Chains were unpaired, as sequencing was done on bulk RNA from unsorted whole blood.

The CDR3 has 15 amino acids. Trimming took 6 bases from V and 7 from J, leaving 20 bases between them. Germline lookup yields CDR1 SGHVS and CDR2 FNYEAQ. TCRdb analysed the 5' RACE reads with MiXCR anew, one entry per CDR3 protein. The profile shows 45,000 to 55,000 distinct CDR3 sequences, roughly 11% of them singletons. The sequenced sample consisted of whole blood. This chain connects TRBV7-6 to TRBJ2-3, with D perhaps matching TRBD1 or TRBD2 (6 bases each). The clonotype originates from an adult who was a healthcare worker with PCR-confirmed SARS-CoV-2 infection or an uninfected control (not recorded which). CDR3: CASSRLRGQENTQYF. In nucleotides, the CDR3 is TGTGCCAGCAGTCGCCTCCGGGGGCAAGAGAATACGCAGTATTTT.